These 11 T cell receptor beta chains were all obtained from the same sample, sequenced in a study of cytomegalovirus exposure and HLA in healthy donors. PCR involved 60 Vbeta and 13 Jbeta primers. Repertoires were generated with immunoSEQ multiplex PCR, while TCRdb's copy carries only in-frame clones and drops some. Here the sample spans fewer than 250,000 clones, approximately 70% being singletons. Sequenced input: PBMCs. These TCRs come from a woman under 40 in good health and CMV-seropositive.

V is TRBV19 and J is TRBJ1-1; D remains ambiguous. Germline V gives CDR1 LNHDA, CDR2 SQIVND (reference sequence). The V gene lost 3 bases and the J gene lost 0 bases, with 11 bases spanning the gap. The CDR3 length is 15 residues. The DNA for the CDR3 is TGTGCCAGTAGTATTAACGGAGCACTGAACACTGAAGCTTTCTTT. Translating it yields CASSINGALNTEAFF.

The gene calls are TRBV11-2 and TRBJ2-7, with a tentative D call TRBD2 (7 bases). The CDR3 consists of 13 residues. V was cut by 7 bases and J by 3 bases, with 13 bases left in between. Germline V gene data show CDR1 as SGHAT and CDR2 as FQNNGV. The CDR3, as DNA: TGTGCCAGCACCCCGGGGGGCGGCTACGAGCAGTACTTC. It codes for CASTPGGGYEQYF.

This chain connects TRBV7-9 to TRBJ1-5; the D is unclear. CDR3 length: 15 amino acids. Germline values: CDR1 SEHNR, CDR2 FQNEAQ (reference sequence). Trimming took 1 base from V and 2 from J, leaving 9 bases between them. CDR3 DNA sequence: TGTGCCAGCAGCTTAGGAGGGCCCGGCAATCAGCCCCAGCATTTT. Translating gives CASSLGGPGNQPQHF.

This clone has only a few counts. The CDR3, as DNA: TGTGCCAGCAGCCTTTTTGAATCTGGCCCTGTCTATGGCTACACCTTC. Translated: CASSLFESGPVYGYTF. V and J are TRBV5-5 and TRBJ1-2; no firm D call. Looked up from germline, CDR1 is SGHKS and CDR2 is YYEKEE (reference sequence). Trimming pared 4 bases from V and 4 bases from J, leaving 20 bases between. This CDR3 contains 16 residues. Full variable domain (missing parts from reference TRBV5-5 and TRBJ1-2): DAGVTQSPTHLIKTRGQQVTLRCSPISGHKSVSWYQQVLGQGPQFIFQYYEKEERGRGNFPDRFSARQFPNYSSELNVNALLLGDSALYLCASSLFESGPVYGYTFGSGTRLTVV.

As to this clone: At one boundary the junction diverges from the germline segment, which might be a read error. The chain links TRBV7-9 to TRBJ2-7; TRBD1 matches 9 bases. The CDR3 contains 19 residues. Germline CDR1 reads SEHNR; CDR2 reads FQNEAQ (reference sequence). The CDR3 protein is CSSSLGRDRELSSSYEQYF. For the CDR3, the DNA is TGTTCCAGCAGCTTAGGCCGGGACAGGGAGCTATCGAGCTCCTACGAGCAGTACTTC.

This chain connects TRBV11-2 to TRBJ2-5; TRBD2 aligns across 7 bases. The DNA end is a closer match to TRBJ2-7, so the J assignment may be wrong. This CDR3 is 13 amino acids long. The germline CDR1 and CDR2 sequences are SGHAT and FQNNGV. CDR3 DNA: TGTGCCAGCAACGGCGGGAGCTCCTACGAGCAGTACTTC. Translated: CASNGGSSYEQYF.

The V and J genes are TRBV6-6 and TRBJ1-1; D is possibly TRBD1 (5 bases). Deletions cut 0 bases from V and 8 bases from J, with 13 bases between. The CDR3 sequence is 14 residues long. Germline V gene lookup returns CDR1 MNHNY and CDR2 SVGAGI (reference sequence). CDR3 in DNA: TGTGCCAGCAGTTACTCGCAGCAGGGTTCCGAAGCTTTCTTT. Its protein product is CASSYSQQGSEAFF.

In DNA, the CDR3 is TGTGCCAGCAGCAAAAAGCAGGGGTGGATGGAGACCCAGTACTTC. Amino acid sequence: CASSKKQGWMETQYF. The rearrangement uses TRBV21-1 and TRBJ2-5; no check of the table's D call, TRBD1, against the DNA was made. TRBV21-1 constitutes a pseudogene. The CDR3 is 15 amino acids.

This chain connects TRBV27 to TRBJ2-5; possible D gene TRBD1, 6 bases. V was cut by 10 bases and J by 12 bases, with 18 bases left in between. Looked up from germline, CDR1 is MNHEY and CDR2 is SMNVEV (reference sequence). CDR3 length: 11 amino acids. This chain's CDR3 is CAISDRDTKYF. CDR3 coding DNA: TGTGCCATTTCCGACCGGGACACTAAGTACTTC.

The J gene is TRBJ2-1, the V gene TRBV7-2; TRBD2 aligns across 10 bases. V was pared by 0 bases and J by 7 bases, with 3 bases of the junction left unmatched. CDR3 size: 15 residues. CDR1 SGHTA and CDR2 FQGNSA come from the germline V gene. CDR3 sequence reads: CASSLASGRTNEQFF. CDR3 nucleotides: TGTGCCAGCAGCTTAGCTAGCGGGAGGACAAATGAGCAGTTCTTC. The complete variable domain, with remaining parts taken from reference TRBV7-2 and TRBJ2-1, reads GAGVSQSPSNKVTEKGKDVELRCDPISGHTALYWYRQSLGQGLEFLIYFQGNSAPDKSGLPSDRFSAERTGGSVSTLTIQRTQQEDSAVYLCASSLASGRTNEQFFGPGTRLTVL.

The chain carries TRBV10-3 and TRBJ2-7, with D unresolved. The CDR3 runs to 15 residues. Germline V gene lookup returns CDR1 ENHRY and CDR2 SYGVKD. Trimming cost V 5 bases and J 2 bases, with 16 bases left between them. The DNA for the CDR3 is TGTGCCATCAGTACCCCCGGCGGCAGCACCTACGAGCAGTACTTC. This codes for CAISTPGGSTYEQYF.